The 26 T cell receptor beta chains reported below all come from one sample, sequenced in a study of blood T cell repertoires in COVID-19. TCRdb keeps only in-frame clones here, not all; method: immunoSEQ multiplex PCR. The data show 200,000 to 300,000 clones, around nine tenths seen once. Specimen: peripheral blood. The receptors derive from an older man with acute or convalescent COVID-19.

CDR3 DNA: TGTGCCAGCAGCTTAAGCGGTAGCGGGGACACAGATACGCAGTATTTT. Amino acids: CASSLSGSGDTDTQYF. This chain joins TRBV7-3 and TRBJ2-3, with 8 positions matching TRBD2. The CDR3 extends over 16 amino acids. J was trimmed by 2 bases and V by 1 base; bases with no gene match: 5. Germline V gene data show CDR1 as SGHTA and CDR2 as FQGTGA.

This CDR3 reads CASSIVSGGWGGSYEQFF. The CDR3 bases are TGTGCCAGTAGTATAGTGTCCGGTGGGTGGGGGGGCTCATATGAGCAGTTCTTC. The V gene is TRBV19, the J gene TRBJ2-1, with D tentatively TRBD2 (7 bases). V was pared by 1 base and J by 8 bases, with 24 bases between. The CDR3 sequence is 18 residues long. Germline loops: CDR1 LNHDA, CDR2 SQIVND (reference sequence).

The chain carries TRBV11-3 and TRBJ2-7; TRBD1 matches 9 bases. In germline, CDR1 is SGHNT, CDR2 YENEEA. V lost 6 bases, J lost 4 bases, and 4 bases stayed unmatched. This CDR3 has 13 amino acids. The CDR3 loop reads CASSSGQGYEQYF. The CDR3 nucleotides read TGTGCCAGCAGTTCGGGACAGGGTTACGAGCAGTACTTC.

The chain employs TRBV5-5 and TRBJ1-3, with 8 nucleotides matching TRBD1. CDR1 and CDR2 from the germline V gene are SGHKS and YYEKEE (reference sequence). This CDR3 comprises 14 residues. V dropped 4 bases and J dropped 3; count of bases not matched to a gene: 3. This CDR3 is CASSDRGGGNTIYF. The CDR3 bases are TGTGCCAGCAGCGACAGGGGAGGTGGAAACACCATATATTTT.

The chain links TRBV27 to TRBJ2-1, with a weak D call TRBD2 (5 bases). The germline V gene has CDR1 MNHEY and CDR2 SMNVEV (reference sequence). V was cut by 2 bases and J by 9 bases, with 5 bases left in between. The CDR3 loop spans 11 amino acids. Here the CDR3 DNA reads TGTGCCAGCAGTTTAGCGGGTGAGCAGTTCTTC. This codes for CASSLAGEQFF.

The CDR3 here is CASSQVSTNTEAFF. As DNA, the CDR3 is TGCGCCAGCAGCCAAGTTAGCACGAACACTGAAGCTTTCTTT. The V and J genes are TRBV4-3 and TRBJ1-1; D remains ambiguous. The CDR3 extends over 14 amino acids. Germline CDR1 LGHNA, CDR2 YSLEER. The V and J ends lost 1 base and 1 base respectively, with 7 bases between them.

Concerning this clone itself: One junction end disagrees with the germline gene, perhaps due to a read error. The chain carries TRBV5-1 and TRBJ1-1, with 8 bases matching TRBD1. This CDR3 spans 14 amino acids. CDR1 is SGHRS, CDR2 YFSETQ, per germline. CDR3 DNA: TGCGCCAGCAGCTTGACAGGGGGGAACCCTGAAGCTTTCTTT. Translating it yields CASSLTGGNPEAFF.

The chain uses TRBV18 and TRBJ2-4; TRBD2 might be the D (5 bases). V lost 4 bases to trimming and J lost 0 bases, with 10 bases between them. The germline CDR1 and CDR2 sequences are KGHSH and LQKENI. This CDR3 has 15 residues. In nucleotides, the CDR3 is TGTGCCAGCTCACTGGAGGTGTTAGCCAAAAACATTCAGTACTTC. Encoded protein: CASSLEVLAKNIQYF.

The genes are TRBV21-1 and TRBJ2-5; TRBD1 reflects the table's D call only, with no check against the DNA. TRBV21-1 counts as a pseudogene. CDR3 length: 19 residues. The CDR3 nucleotides read TGTGCCAGCAGCAAAGTAGGACAGGGGGAAAATATGGCCCAAGAGACCCAGTACTTC. Residues: CASSKVGQGENMAQETQYF.

This rearrangement joins TRBV20-1 to TRBJ1-5, with TRBD1 as a possible D gene (5 bases). Between the trimmed V and J ends, which lost 3 bases and 7 bases, there was a span of 13 bases. The CDR3 extends over 13 amino acids. Germline CDR1 is DFQATT and CDR2 is SNEGSKA (reference sequence). The CDR3 is CSASIGGRQPQHF. The CDR3 coding sequence is TGCAGTGCTAGTATCGGGGGACGGCAGCCCCAGCATTTT.

The chain recombines TRBV6-4 with TRBJ2-1; possibly TRBD2 for D (7 bases). The CDR3 runs to 15 residues. Trimming pared 5 bases from V and 6 bases from J, leaving 17 bases between. The germline V gene has CDR1 MRHNA and CDR2 SNTAGT. CDR3 DNA sequence: TGTGCCAGCAGTACCGAGAGGGGGGGCAGCAATGAGCAGTTCTTC. As protein: CASSTERGGSNEQFF.

The chain joins TRBV5-1 to TRBJ2-7, with a tentative D call TRBD2 (5 bases). The CDR3 contains 14 residues. The V end lost 4 bases, the J end lost 6 bases, and 17 bases lay between the germline ends. Germline-derived CDR1 and CDR2 are SGHRS and YFSETQ. This CDR3 reads CASSPIQEVSEQYF. For the CDR3, the DNA is TGCGCCAGCAGCCCGATCCAGGAGGTTAGCGAGCAGTACTTC.

The chain employs TRBV9 and TRBJ1-4, with 8 bases lining up with TRBD1. The CDR3 covers 14 residues. CDR1 SGDLS and CDR2 YYNGEE come from the germline V gene. V lost 3 bases, J lost 4 bases, and 2 bases stayed unmatched. The CDR3 sequence: CASSATGGNEKLFF. The CDR3 DNA sequence: TGTGCCAGCAGCGCCACAGGGGGTAATGAAAAACTGTTTTTT.

The chain has TRBV3-1 (or the pseudogene TRBV3-2) and TRBJ2-5; 10 nucleotides match TRBD2. The J segment lost 4 bases and the V segment lost 5 bases, leaving 7 bases of the junction unmatched. The CDR3 is 15 amino acids. In germline, CDR1 is LGHDT, CDR2 YNNKEL (reference sequence). DNA for the CDR3: TGTGCCAGCAGCTTTCGAGCGGGAGGGCGAGAGACCCAGTACTTC. Its translation is CASSFRAGGRETQYF.

The chain carries TRBV6-6 and TRBJ1-1; TRBD1 matches 11 bases. The germline V gene has CDR1 MNHNY and CDR2 SVGAGI (reference sequence). This CDR3 region has 15 residues. The V and J ends lost 5 bases and 7 bases, in that order; junction bases with no gene match: 9. The chain's CDR3 is CASSHQDRGRVEAFF. The DNA for the CDR3 is TGTGCCAGCAGTCACCAGGACAGGGGGCGGGTTGAAGCTTTCTTT.

V is TRBV11-3 and J is TRBJ1-3; D remains ambiguous. Between the trimmed V and J ends, which lost 1 base and 0 bases, there was a span of 4 bases. Germline CDR1 reads SGHNT; CDR2 reads YENEEA. The CDR3 runs 14 residues. DNA for the CDR3: TGTGCCAGCAGCTTAGGGAGCTCTGGAAACACCATATATTTT. The encoded protein is CASSLGSSGNTIYF.

This clone was seen a few times. J is TRBJ1-1 and V is TRBV19; 8 bases line up with TRBD1. CDR1 LNHDA and CDR2 SQIVND come from the germline V gene (reference sequence). The V and J ends lost 6 bases and 4 bases, in that order; junction bases with no gene match: 4. The CDR3 is 13 residues long. CDR3 in DNA: TGTGCCAGTAGCTACGACAGGGGCACTGAAGCTTTCTTT. Protein product: CASSYDRGTEAFF. The variable domain in full, with the rest retrieved from reference TRBV19 and TRBJ1-1, is DGGITQSPKYLFRKEGQNVTLSCEQNLNHDAMYWYRQDPGQGLRLIYYSQIVNDFQKGDIAEGYSVSREKKESFPLTVTSAQKNPTAFYLCASSYDRGTEAFFGQGTRLTVV.

The V and J genes are TRBV25-1 and TRBJ1-1, with TRBD1 matching over 9 bases. The CDR3 consists of 13 residues. The V gene end was trimmed by 10 bases and the J gene end by 5 bases; junction bases not matched to a gene: 8. The germline V gene has CDR1 MGHDK and CDR2 SYGVNS. The CDR3 DNA reads as TGTGCCACCTTACAGGGGGCAGGGACTGAAGCTTTCTTT. It is translated as CATLQGAGTEAFF.

The chain employs TRBV29-1 and TRBJ2-1; no clear D gene. The V gene lost 7 bases and the J gene lost 6 bases, with 10 bases spanning the gap. The CDR3 consists of 11 residues. Germline CDR1 is SQVTM and CDR2 is ANQGSEA. As DNA, the CDR3 is TGCAGCGCCCCTAGTCTCAATGAGCAGTTCTTC. Its translation: CSAPSLNEQFF.

This sequence joins TRBV7-9 and TRBJ2-3, with 7 bases identical to TRBD1. The germline V gene encodes CDR1 SEHNR and CDR2 FQNEAQ (reference sequence). Unmatched junction bases numbered 5, after V lost 6 bases and J lost 2 bases. The CDR3 extends over 14 amino acids. CDR3 nucleotide sequence: TGTGCCAGCAGTCCAGACAGGGCCACAGATACGCAGTATTTT. Translated, it gives CASSPDRATDTQYF.

This clone appeared a single time. The rearrangement joins TRBV28 to TRBJ2-7, with a possible D match to TRBD1 (6 bases). The CDR3 is made up of 16 amino acids. Germline V lookup: CDR1 MDHEN, CDR2 SYDVKM. With 4 bases removed from V and 0 bases from J, the gap between germline ends came to 16 bases. The CDR3 here is CASSSPDRSRSYEQYF. The CDR3 DNA is TGTGCCAGCAGTTCCCCCGACAGGAGCCGCTCCTACGAGCAGTACTTC.

The chain is built from TRBV11-2 and TRBJ1-5; D possibly corresponds to TRBD1 (5 bases). Per the germline V gene, CDR1 is SGHAT and CDR2 is FQNNGV. The CDR3 runs 15 residues. V gave up 0 bases and J gave up 1 base, with 7 bases separating them. This CDR3 reads CASSLDAGSNQPQHF. CDR3 DNA sequence: TGTGCCAGCAGCTTAGATGCAGGGAGCAATCAGCCCCAGCATTTT.

This chain links TRBV7-6 with TRBJ2-5; 9 nucleotides agree with TRBD1. The J segment lost 5 bases and the V segment lost 4 bases, leaving 11 bases of the junction unmatched. Germline lookup yields CDR1 SGHVS and CDR2 FNYEAQ. The CDR3 runs to 16 residues. CDR3 DNA sequence: TGTGCCAGCAGCTCACCCGACAGGGGGGGAGAGGAGACCCAGTACTTC. This codes for CASSSPDRGGEETQYF. The variable domain in full, completed from reference TRBV7-6 and TRBJ2-5, reads GAGVSQSPRYKVTKRGQDVALRCDPISGHVSLYWYRQALGQGPEFLTYFNYEAQQDKSGLPNDRFSAERPEGSISTLTIQRTEQRDSAMYRCASSSPDRGGEETQYFGPGTRLLVL.

V gene TRBV6-5 combines with J gene TRBJ2-7; 7 nucleotides agree with TRBD2. The trim removed 6 bases at V and 5 bases at J, leaving 10 bases unmatched. This CDR3 region has 14 residues. CDR1 MNHEY and CDR2 SVGAGI come from the germline V gene. This CDR3 is CASRRTSGGDEQYF. The CDR3 bases are TGTGCCAGCAGGCGGACTAGTGGCGGGGACGAGCAGTACTTC.

This rearrangement joins TRBV7-3 to TRBJ1-2; 8 nucleotides line up with TRBD1. Trimming took 5 bases from V and 3 from J; bases not matched to a gene: 2. Germline values: CDR1 SGHTA, CDR2 FQGTGA. The CDR3 extends over 13 amino acids. The CDR3 DNA follows: TGTGCCAGCAGCCCAGGGGGCGACTATGGCTACACCTTC. Its protein is CASSPGGDYGYTF.

The V call is TRBV7-2, the J call TRBJ1-1, with D unresolved. The germline gives CDR1 SGHTA, CDR2 FQGNSA. The length of the CDR3 is 15 residues. The V and J ends lost 5 bases and 1 base respectively, with 14 bases between them. The CDR3 region is CASSPPLGSNTEAFF. DNA for the CDR3: TGTGCCAGCAGCCCCCCCCTGGGCTCGAACACTGAAGCTTTCTTT.